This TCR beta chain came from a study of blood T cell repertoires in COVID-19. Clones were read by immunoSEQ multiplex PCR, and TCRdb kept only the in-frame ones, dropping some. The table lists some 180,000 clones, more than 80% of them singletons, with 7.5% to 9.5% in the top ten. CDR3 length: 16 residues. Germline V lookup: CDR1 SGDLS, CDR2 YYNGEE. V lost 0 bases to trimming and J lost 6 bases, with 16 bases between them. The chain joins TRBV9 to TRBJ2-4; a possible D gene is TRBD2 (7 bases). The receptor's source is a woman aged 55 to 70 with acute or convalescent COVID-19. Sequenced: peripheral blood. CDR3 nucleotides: TGTGCCAGCAGCGTAGAATGGGGGGGCGCTTTAAACATTCAGTACTTC. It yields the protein CASSVEWGGALNIQYF.